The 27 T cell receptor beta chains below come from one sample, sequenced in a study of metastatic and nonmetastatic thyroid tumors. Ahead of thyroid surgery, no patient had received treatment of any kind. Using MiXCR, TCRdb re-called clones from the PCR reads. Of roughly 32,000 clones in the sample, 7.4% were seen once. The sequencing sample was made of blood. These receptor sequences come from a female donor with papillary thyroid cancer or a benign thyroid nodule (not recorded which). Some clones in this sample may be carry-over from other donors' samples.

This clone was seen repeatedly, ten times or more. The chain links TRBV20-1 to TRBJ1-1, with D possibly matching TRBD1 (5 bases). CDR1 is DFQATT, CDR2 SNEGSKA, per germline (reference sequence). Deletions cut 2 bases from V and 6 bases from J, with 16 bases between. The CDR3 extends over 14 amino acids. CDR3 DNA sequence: TGCAGTGCTAGAAGGGACCTCCAGTTAGCTGAAGCTTTCTTT. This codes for CSARRDLQLAEAFF.

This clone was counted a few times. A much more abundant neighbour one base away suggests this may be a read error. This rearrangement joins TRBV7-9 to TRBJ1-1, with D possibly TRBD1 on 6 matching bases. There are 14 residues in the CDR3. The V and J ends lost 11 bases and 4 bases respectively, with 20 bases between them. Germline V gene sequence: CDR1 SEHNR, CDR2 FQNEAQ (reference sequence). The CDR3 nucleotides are TGTGCCGGTGGGCTTACAGGGTCGACCACTGAAGCTTTCTTT. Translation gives CAGGLTGSTTEAFF.

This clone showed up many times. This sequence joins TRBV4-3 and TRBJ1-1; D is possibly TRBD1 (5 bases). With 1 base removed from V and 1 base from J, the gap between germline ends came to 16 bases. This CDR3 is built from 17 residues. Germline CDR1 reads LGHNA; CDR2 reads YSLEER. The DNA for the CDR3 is TGCGCCAGCAGCCAAGGGCTTAATGAGGGGACGAACACTGAAGCTTTCTTT. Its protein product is CASSQGLNEGTNTEAFF.

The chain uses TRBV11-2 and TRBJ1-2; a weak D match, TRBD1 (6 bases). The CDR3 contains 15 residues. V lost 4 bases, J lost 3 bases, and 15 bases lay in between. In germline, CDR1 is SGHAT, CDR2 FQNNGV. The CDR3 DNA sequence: TGTGCCAGCAGCTCCAACAGGGCAAGAGACTATGGCTACACCTTC. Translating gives CASSSNRARDYGYTF.

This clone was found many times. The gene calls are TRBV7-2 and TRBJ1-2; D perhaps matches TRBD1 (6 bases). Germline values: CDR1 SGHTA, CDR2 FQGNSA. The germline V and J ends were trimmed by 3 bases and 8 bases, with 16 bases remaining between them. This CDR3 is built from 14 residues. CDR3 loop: CASSFRDIPGGYTF. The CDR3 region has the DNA TGTGCCAGCAGCTTTCGGGACATCCCTGGGGGCTACACCTTC.

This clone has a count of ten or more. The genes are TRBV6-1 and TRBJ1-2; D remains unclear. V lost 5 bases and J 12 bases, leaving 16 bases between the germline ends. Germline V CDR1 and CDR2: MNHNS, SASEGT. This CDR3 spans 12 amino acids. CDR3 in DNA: TGTGCCAGCAGTTCCAGGACTGTTTATGACACCTTC. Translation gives CASSSRTVYDTF.

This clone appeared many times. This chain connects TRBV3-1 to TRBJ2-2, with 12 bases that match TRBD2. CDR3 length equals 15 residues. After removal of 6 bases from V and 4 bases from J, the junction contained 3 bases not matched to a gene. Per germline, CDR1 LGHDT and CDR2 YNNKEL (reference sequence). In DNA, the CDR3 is TGTGCCAGCAGGTTGACTAGCGGGAGCACCGGGGAGCTGTTTTTT. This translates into CASRLTSGSTGELFF. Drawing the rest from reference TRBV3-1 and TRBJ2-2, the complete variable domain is DTAVSQTPKYLVTQMGNDKSIKCEQNLGHDTMYWYKQDSKKFLKIMFSYNNKELIINETVPNRFSPKSPDKAHLNLHINSLELGDSAVYFCASRLTSGSTGELFFGEGSRLTVL.

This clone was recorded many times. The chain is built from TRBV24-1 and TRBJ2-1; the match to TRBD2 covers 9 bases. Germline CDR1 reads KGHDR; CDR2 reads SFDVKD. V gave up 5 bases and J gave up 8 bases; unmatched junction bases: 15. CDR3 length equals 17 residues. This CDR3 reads CATSVPAGGPGADEQFF. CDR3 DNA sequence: TGTGCCACCAGTGTCCCCGCGGGGGGGCCGGGAGCGGATGAGCAGTTCTTC.

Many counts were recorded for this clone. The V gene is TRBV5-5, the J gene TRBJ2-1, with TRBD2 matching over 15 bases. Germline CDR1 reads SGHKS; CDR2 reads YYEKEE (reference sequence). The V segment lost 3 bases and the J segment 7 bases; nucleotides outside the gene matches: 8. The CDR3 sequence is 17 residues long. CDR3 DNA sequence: TGTGCCAGCAGCTCAGGACTAGCGGGGGGGGCGGTGAATGAGCAGTTCTTC. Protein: CASSSGLAGGAVNEQFF.

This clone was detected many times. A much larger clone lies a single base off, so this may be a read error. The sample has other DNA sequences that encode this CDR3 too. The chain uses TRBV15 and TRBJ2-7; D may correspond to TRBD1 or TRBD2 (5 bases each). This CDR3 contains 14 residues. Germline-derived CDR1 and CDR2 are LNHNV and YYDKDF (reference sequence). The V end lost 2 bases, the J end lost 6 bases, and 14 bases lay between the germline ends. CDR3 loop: CATSRTRDRCEQYF. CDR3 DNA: TGTGCCACCAGCAGAACCCGGGACCGCTGCGAGCAGTACTTC. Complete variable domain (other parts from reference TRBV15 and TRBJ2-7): DAMVIQNPRYQVTQFGKPVTLSCSQTLNHNVMYWYQQKSSQAPKLLFHYYDKDFNNEADTPDNFQSRRPNTSFCFLDIRSPGLGDTAMYLCATSRTRDRCEQYFGPGTRLTVT.

The CDR3 region has the DNA TGTGCCAGCAGCTTTAAACCGGGACAGGGGGCTTATGGGGCCAACGTCCTGACTTTC. It is translated as CASSFKPGQGAYGANVLTF. The rearrangement joins TRBV11-2 to TRBJ2-6; 12 bases map to TRBD1. J lost 3 bases, V lost 3 bases, and 9 bases had no gene match. The CDR3 covers 19 residues. CDR1 is SGHAT and CDR2 is FQNNGV in the germline V gene.

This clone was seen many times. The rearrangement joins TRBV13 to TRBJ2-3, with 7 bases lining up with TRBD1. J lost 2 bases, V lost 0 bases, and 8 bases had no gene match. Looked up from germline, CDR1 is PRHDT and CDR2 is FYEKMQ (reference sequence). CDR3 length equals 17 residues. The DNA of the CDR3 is TGTGCCAGCAGCTTAGGAGGAAGGGGGCTACCCACAGATACGCAGTATTTT. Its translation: CASSLGGRGLPTDTQYF.

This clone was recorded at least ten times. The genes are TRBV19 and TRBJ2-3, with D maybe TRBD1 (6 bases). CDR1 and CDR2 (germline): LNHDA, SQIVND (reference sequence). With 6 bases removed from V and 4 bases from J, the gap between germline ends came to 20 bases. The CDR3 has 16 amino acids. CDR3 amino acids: CASRFSGAFLSDTQYF. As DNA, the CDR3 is TGTGCCAGTAGGTTCTCAGGGGCCTTTTTGTCAGATACGCAGTATTTT.

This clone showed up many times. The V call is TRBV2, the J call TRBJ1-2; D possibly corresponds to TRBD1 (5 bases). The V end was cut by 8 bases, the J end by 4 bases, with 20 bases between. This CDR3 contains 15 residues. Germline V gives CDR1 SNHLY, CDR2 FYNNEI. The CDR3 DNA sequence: TGTGCCAGCCTCCCCCCAGGGCGAGAAATCTATGGCTACACCTTC. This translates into CASLPPGREIYGYTF.

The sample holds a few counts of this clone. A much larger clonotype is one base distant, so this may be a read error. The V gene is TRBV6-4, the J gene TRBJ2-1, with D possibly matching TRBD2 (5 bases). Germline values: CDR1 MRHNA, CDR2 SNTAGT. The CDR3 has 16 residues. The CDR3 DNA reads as TGTGCCAGCAGCCCTGAGAGGGTTGGGTTAGGCAATGACCAGTTCTTC. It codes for CASSPERVGLGNDQFF.

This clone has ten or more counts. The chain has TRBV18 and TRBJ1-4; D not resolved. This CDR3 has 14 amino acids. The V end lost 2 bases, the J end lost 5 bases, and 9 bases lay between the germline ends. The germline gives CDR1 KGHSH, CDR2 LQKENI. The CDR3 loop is CASSPAGVNEKLFF. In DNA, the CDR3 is TGTGCCAGCTCACCAGCGGGAGTGAATGAAAAACTGTTTTTT.

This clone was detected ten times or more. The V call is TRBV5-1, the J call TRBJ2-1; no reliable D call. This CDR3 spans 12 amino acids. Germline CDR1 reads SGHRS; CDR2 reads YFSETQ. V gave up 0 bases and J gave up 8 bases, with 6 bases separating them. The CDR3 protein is CASSLANYEQFF. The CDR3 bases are TGCGCCAGCAGCTTGGCAAACTATGAGCAGTTCTTC.

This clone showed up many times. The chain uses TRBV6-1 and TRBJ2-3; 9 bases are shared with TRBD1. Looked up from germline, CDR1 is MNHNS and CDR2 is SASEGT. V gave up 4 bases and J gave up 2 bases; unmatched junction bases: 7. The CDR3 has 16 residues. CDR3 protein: CASSGTGTGLTDTQYF. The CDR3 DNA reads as TGTGCCAGCAGTGGTACCGGGACAGGGCTCACAGATACGCAGTATTTT.

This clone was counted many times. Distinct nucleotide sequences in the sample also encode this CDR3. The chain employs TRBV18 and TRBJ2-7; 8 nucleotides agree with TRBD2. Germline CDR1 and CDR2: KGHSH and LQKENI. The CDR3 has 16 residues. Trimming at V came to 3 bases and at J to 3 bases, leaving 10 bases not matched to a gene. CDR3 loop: CASSPASGRALYEQYF. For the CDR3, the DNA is TGTGCCAGCTCACCTGCTTCCGGGAGGGCCCTCTACGAGCAGTACTTC.

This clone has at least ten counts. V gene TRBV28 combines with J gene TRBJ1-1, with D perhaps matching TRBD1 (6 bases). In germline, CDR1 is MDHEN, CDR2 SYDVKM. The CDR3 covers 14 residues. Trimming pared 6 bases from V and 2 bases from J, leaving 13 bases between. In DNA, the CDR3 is TGTGCCAGCAGCAGACAGGTCTTTAACACTGAAGCTTTCTTT. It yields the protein CASSRQVFNTEAFF. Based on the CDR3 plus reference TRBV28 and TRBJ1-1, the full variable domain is DVKVTQSSRYLVKRTGEKVFLECVQDMDHENMFWYRQDPGLGLRLIYFSYDVKMKEKGDIPEGYSVSREKKERFSLILESASTNQTSMYLCASSRQVFNTEAFFGQGTRLTVV.

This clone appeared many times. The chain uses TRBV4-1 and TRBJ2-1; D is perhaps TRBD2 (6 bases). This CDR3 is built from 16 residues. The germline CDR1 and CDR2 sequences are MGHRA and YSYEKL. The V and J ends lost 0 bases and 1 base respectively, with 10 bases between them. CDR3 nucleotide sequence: TGCGCCAGCAGCCAAGATAATGCGGGGTCCTACAATGAGCAGTTCTTC. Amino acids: CASSQDNAGSYNEQFF.

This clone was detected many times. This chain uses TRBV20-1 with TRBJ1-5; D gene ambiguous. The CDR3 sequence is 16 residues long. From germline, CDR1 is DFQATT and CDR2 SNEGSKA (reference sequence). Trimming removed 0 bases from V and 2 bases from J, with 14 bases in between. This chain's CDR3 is CSARDQAPGGNQPQHF. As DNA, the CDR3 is TGCAGTGCTAGAGATCAGGCTCCTGGAGGCAATCAGCCCCAGCATTTT.

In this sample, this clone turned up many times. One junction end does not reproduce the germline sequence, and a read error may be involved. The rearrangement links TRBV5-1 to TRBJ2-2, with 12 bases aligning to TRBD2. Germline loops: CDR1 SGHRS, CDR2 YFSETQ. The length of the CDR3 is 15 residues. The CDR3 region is CASSHGTSGRGELLF. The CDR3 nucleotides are TGCGCCAGCAGCCACGGGACTAGCGGGCGCGGGGAGCTGCTTTTT.

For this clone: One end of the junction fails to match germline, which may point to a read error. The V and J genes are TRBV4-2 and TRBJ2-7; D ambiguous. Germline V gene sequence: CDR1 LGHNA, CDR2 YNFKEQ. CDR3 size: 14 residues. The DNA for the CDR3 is TGTGCCAGCAGCTCATGGACCAGCTCCTACGAGCATTACTTC. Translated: CASSSWTSSYEHYF.

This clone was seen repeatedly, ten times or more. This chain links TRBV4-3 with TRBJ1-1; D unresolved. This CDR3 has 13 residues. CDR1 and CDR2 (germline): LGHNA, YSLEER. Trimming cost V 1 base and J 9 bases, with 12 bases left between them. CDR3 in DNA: TGCGCCAGCAGCCAAGCGTTCAGCCTAAAAGCTTTCTTT. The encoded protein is CASSQAFSLKAFF.

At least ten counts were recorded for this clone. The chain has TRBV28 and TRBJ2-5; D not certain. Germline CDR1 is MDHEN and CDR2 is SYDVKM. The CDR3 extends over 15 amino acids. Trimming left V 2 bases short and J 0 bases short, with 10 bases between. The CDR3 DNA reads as TGTGCCAGCAGTTTAATGGAGATTAACCAAGAGACCCAGTACTTC. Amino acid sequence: CASSLMEINQETQYF.

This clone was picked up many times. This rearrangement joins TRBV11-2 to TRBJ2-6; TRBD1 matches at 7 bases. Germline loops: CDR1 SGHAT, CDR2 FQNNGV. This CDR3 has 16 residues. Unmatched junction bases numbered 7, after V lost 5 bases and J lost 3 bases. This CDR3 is CASSSKQGSGANVLTF. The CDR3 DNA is TGTGCCAGCAGCAGCAAACAGGGGAGTGGGGCCAACGTCCTGACTTTC.